Shown below are 30 T cell receptor beta chains from a single sample sequenced in a study of regulatory T cells in long-lasting Graves disease. The sample's time point: newly diagnosed GD, antithyroid drugs for less than 3 months. Following extraction of RNA from PBMCs, that RNA was used to make the TCR library. For TCR beta, libraries came from iRepertoire HTBI primers and Arm-PCR of CDR3 regions. MiXCR was run by TCRdb on the multiplex PCR reads, yielding one entry per CDR3 protein. The sample shows around 400,000 distinct CDR3 sequences, approximately 16% of them seen only once. These data also formed part of another study, on T cells in Graves' hyperthyroidism and ophthalmopathy.

The source was peripheral blood mononuclear cells (PBMCs), collected at new diagnosis, from a patient treated with antithyroid drugs. The receptors originated from a woman in her thirties or forties with Graves disease.

This clonotype came up many times. The J gene is TRBJ2-5, the V gene TRBV3-1, with 7 bases lining up with TRBD2. The CDR3 loop spans 13 amino acids. V lost 5 bases, J lost 5 bases, and 5 bases stayed unmatched. Germline V gene lookup returns CDR1 LGHDT and CDR2 YNNKEL (reference sequence). CDR3 residues: CASSGGLGETQYF. CDR3 nucleotides: TGTGCCAGCAGCGGAGGACTAGGGGAGACCCAGTACTTC.

J is TRBJ2-1 and V is TRBV6-1; a possible D gene is TRBD2 (7 bases). The CDR3 sequence is 16 residues long. V lost 7 bases and J 1 base, leaving 17 bases between the germline ends. CDR1 and CDR2 from the germline V gene are MNHNS and SASEGT. The CDR3 loop is CASTLGGGKSYNEQFF. CDR3 in DNA: TGTGCCAGCACCTTGGGAGGGGGGAAATCCTACAATGAGCAGTTCTTC.

CDR3 loop: CAIREGGAGDTGELFF. The CDR3 DNA reads as TGTGCTATACGCGAGGGAGGGGCAGGGGACACCGGGGAGCTGTTTTTT. The chain recombines TRBV19 with TRBJ2-2, with TRBD2 as a possible D gene (7 bases). The V gene's germline CDR1 is LNHDA and CDR2 SQIVND (reference sequence). The CDR3 contains 16 residues. Together with reference TRBV19 and TRBJ2-2, the CDR3 gives the full variable domain: DGGITQSPKYLFRKEGQNVTLSCEQNLNHDAMYWYRQDPGQGLRLIYYSQIVNDFQKGDIAEGYSVSREKKESFPLTVTSAQKNPTAFYLCAIREGGAGDTGELFFGEGSRLTVL.

This clonotype was observed many times. This chain connects TRBV28 to TRBJ1-1; TRBD1 might be the D (5 bases). The V end lost 3 bases, the J end lost 6 bases, and 11 bases lay between the germline ends. Germline values: CDR1 MDHEN, CDR2 SYDVKM. This CDR3 spans 13 amino acids. The CDR3 DNA follows: TGTGCCAGCAGTTTTCTGCAGGGCCCTGAAGCTTTCTTT. Translation gives CASSFLQGPEAFF. Filled out from reference TRBV28 and TRBJ1-1, the complete variable domain reads DVKVTQSSRYLVKRTGEKVFLECVQDMDHENMFWYRQDPGLGLRLIYFSYDVKMKEKGDIPEGYSVSREKKERFSLILESASTNQTSMYLCASSFLQGPEAFFGQGTRLTVV.

This clonotype has ten or more counts. The V and J genes are TRBV30 and TRBJ1-1, with 7 bases matching TRBD1. The CDR3 spans 12 residues. The V gene end was trimmed by 3 bases and the J gene end by 5 bases; junction bases not matched to a gene: 3. In germline, CDR1 is GTSNPN, CDR2 SVGIG (reference sequence). Written as DNA, the CDR3 is TGTGCCTGGAGATCAGGGGGAACTGAAGCTTTCTTT. Translated, it gives CAWRSGGTEAFF.

Ten or more counts support this clonotype. This sequence joins TRBV27 and TRBJ1-1, with unresolved D. The germline V gene has CDR1 MNHEY and CDR2 SMNVEV (reference sequence). The germline V and J ends were trimmed by 7 bases and 1 base, with 4 bases remaining between them. This CDR3 spans 11 amino acids. CDR3 in DNA: TGTGCCAGCAAGAGGAACACTGAAGCTTTCTTT. It specifies CASKRNTEAFF.

This clonotype was seen a handful of times. J is TRBJ2-7 and V is TRBV19, with D possibly matching TRBD2 (5 bases). Per the germline V gene, CDR1 is LNHDA and CDR2 is SQIVND (reference sequence). Trimming cost V 4 bases and J 3 bases, with 19 bases left between them. This CDR3 spans 16 amino acids. CDR3 in DNA: TGTGCCAGTAGTAATTTTCGAGGGAAATTTTTCTACGAGCAGTACTTC. Protein product: CASSNFRGKFFYEQYF.

With respect to this clonotype: One junction end disagrees with the germline gene, perhaps due to a read error. The chain combines TRBV28 with TRBJ1-2, with TRBD1 matching over 9 bases. The CDR3 contains 14 residues. Germline V gene lookup returns CDR1 MDHEN and CDR2 SYDVKM. This chain's CDR3 is CVSGTGLSFYGYTF. The CDR3 nucleotides read TGCGTATCCGGGACAGGGTTATCTTTCTATGGCTACACCTTC.

This clonotype has a count of ten or more. V is TRBV6-1 and J is TRBJ2-2; either TRBD1 or TRBD2 may fit D (5 bases each). CDR3 length: 17 residues. The V gene's germline CDR1 is MNHNS and CDR2 SASEGT. Trimming took off 6 bases at V and 4 bases at J, with 21 bases between the two ends. The CDR3 region is CASSPTLTGLGTGELFF. CDR3 nucleotides: TGTGCCAGCAGCCCGACTCTCACGGGGCTGGGCACCGGGGAGCTGTTTTTT.

In its sample, this clonotype was seen many times. The rearrangement uses TRBV7-8 and TRBJ2-2, with D hard to call. The CDR3 spans 17 residues. From germline, CDR1 is SGHVS and CDR2 FQNEAQ. V was cut by 4 bases and J by 1 base, with 16 bases left in between. The CDR3 bases are TGTGCCAGCAGCTACCCACCCGAGGTGGGGAACACCGGGGAGCTGTTTTTT. Its translation is CASSYPPEVGNTGELFF. Filled out from reference TRBV7-8 and TRBJ2-2, the complete variable domain reads GAGVSQSPRYKVAKRGQDVALRCDPISGHVSLFWYQQALGQGPEFLTYFQNEAQLDKSGLPSDRFFAERPEGSVSTLKIQRTQQEDSAVYLCASSYPPEVGNTGELFFGEGSRLTVL.

V usage is TRBV20-1 and J usage is TRBJ2-3; D gene uncertain. CDR1 is DFQATT, CDR2 SNEGSKA, per germline (reference sequence). The CDR3 has 15 residues. Between the trimmed V and J ends, which lost 4 bases and 5 bases, there was a span of 19 bases. The DNA for the CDR3 is TGCAGTGCTAAAGCCGGGTCTCAGCTGAAAGATACGCAGTATTTT. It specifies CSAKAGSQLKDTQYF.

This clonotype was observed at least ten times. The chain couples TRBV2 to TRBJ2-5; D is ambiguous. The CDR3 is made up of 14 amino acids. The V gene's germline CDR1 is SNHLY and CDR2 FYNNEI. V was clipped by 0 bases and J by 0 bases, with 5 bases between them. CDR3 sequence: CASSEAAYQETQYF. The CDR3 bases are TGTGCCAGCAGTGAAGCGGCCTACCAAGAGACCCAGTACTTC. Supplemented by reference TRBV2 and TRBJ2-5, the full variable domain reads EPEVTQTPSHQVTQMGQEVILRCVPISNHLYFYWYRQILGQKVEFLVSFYNNEISEKSEIFDDQFSVERPDGSNFTLKIRSTKLEDSAMYFCASSEAAYQETQYFGPGTRLLVL.

A note on this clonotype: With only one base between it and a far larger clone, this is likely a read error. The genes are TRBV6-6 and TRBJ2-1; TRBD2 matches at 12 bases. The germline CDR1 and CDR2 sequences are MNHNY and SVGAGI (reference sequence). The CDR3 loop spans 16 amino acids. CDR3 sequence reads: CAGSYSTSGSTNEQFF. The CDR3 DNA reads TGTGCCGGCAGTTACTCGACTAGCGGGAGTACTAATGAGCAGTTCTTC.

This clonotype appeared a single time. A single base separates this from a much larger clone, so it may be a read error. The chain combines TRBV29-1 with TRBJ2-2; 7 bases line up with TRBD1. CDR3 size: 13 residues. Germline values: CDR1 SQVTM, CDR2 ANQGSEA. The CDR3, as DNA: TGCAGCGTCGTTACAGGGGACACCGGGGAGCTGTATTTT. It specifies CSVVTGDTGELYF.

This clonotype has only a few counts. This rearrangement joins TRBV11-3 to TRBJ1-4; D unresolved. Germline lookup yields CDR1 SGHNT and CDR2 YENEEA. The V and J ends lost 5 bases and 8 bases respectively, with 18 bases between them. The CDR3 sequence is 15 residues long. The CDR3 coding sequence is TGTGCCAGCAGCCAAGATCCCGAATCAGACGAAAAACTGTTTTTT. Its translation is CASSQDPESDEKLFF.

In this sample, this clonotype turned up many times. The rearrangement uses TRBV5-4 and TRBJ2-5; no clear D gene. Germline V gene sequence: CDR1 SGHNT, CDR2 YYREEE (reference sequence). CDR3 length: 14 residues. The germline V and J ends were trimmed by 4 bases and 5 bases, with 15 bases remaining between them. The CDR3 DNA follows: TGTGCCAGCAGCCCGGTGGGTTCCCGGGAGACCCAGTACTTC. It codes for CASSPVGSRETQYF.

The rearrangement uses TRBV14 and TRBJ2-7; 10 bases line up with TRBD1. After removal of 1 base from V and 3 bases from J, the junction contained 3 bases not matched to a gene. The length of the CDR3 is 15 residues. CDR1 SGHDN and CDR2 FVKESK come from the germline V gene. CDR3 DNA: TGTGCCAGCAGCCAAGGGACAGGGGGTTTCTACGAGCAGTACTTC. As protein: CASSQGTGGFYEQYF.

This clonotype has at least ten counts. The chain recombines TRBV12-3 or TRBV12-4 with TRBJ2-2; D might be TRBD1 (7 bases). This CDR3 has 15 residues. Trimming cost V 5 bases and J 2 bases, with 12 bases left between them. The CDR3 sequence is CASSQTGTNTGELFF. CDR3 nucleotides: TGTGCCAGCAGTCAGACAGGGACTAACACCGGGGAGCTGTTTTTT.

This clonotype has only a few counts. The V gene is TRBV24-1, the J gene TRBJ2-3; possibly TRBD1 for D (7 bases). Germline CDR1 is KGHDR and CDR2 is SFDVKD. V lost 5 bases and J lost 5, with 16 bases in between. This CDR3 has 15 residues. CDR3 region: CATSGGTEKGDTQYF. The CDR3 coding sequence is TGTGCCACCAGTGGCGGGACAGAGAAGGGAGATACGCAGTATTTT.

In this sample, this clonotype turned up a few times. The V gene is TRBV20-1, the J gene TRBJ1-1; D perhaps matches TRBD1 (5 bases). The V and J ends lost 3 bases and 4 bases respectively, with 9 bases between them. The CDR3 sequence is 12 residues long. The germline CDR1 and CDR2 sequences are DFQATT and SNEGSKA (reference sequence). The CDR3 DNA is TGCAGTGCTAGCTTGGGGGGCACTGAAGCTTTCTTT. As protein: CSASLGGTEAFF.

The chain joins TRBV12-3 or TRBV12-4 to TRBJ2-1; TRBD2 agrees at 9 bases. The J call may not be correct, given that the DNA end is closer to TRBJ2-7. This CDR3 region has 14 residues. CDR3 nucleotide sequence: TGTGCCAGCAGCGTGACTAGCGGATACAATGAGCAGTACTTC. It specifies CASSVTSGYNEQYF.

This clonotype has at least ten counts. The rearrangement joins TRBV28 to TRBJ2-1; no reliable D call. This CDR3 contains 15 residues. Germline V gene lookup returns CDR1 MDHEN and CDR2 SYDVKM. V was cut by 2 bases and J by 6 bases, with 14 bases left in between. CDR3 bases: TGTGCCAGCAGTTTAGCTAGGGTGAGAGGCAATGAGCAGTTCTTC. This sequence encodes CASSLARVRGNEQFF. Full variable domain (rest looked up from reference TRBV28 and TRBJ2-1): DVKVTQSSRYLVKRTGEKVFLECVQDMDHENMFWYRQDPGLGLRLIYFSYDVKMKEKGDIPEGYSVSREKKERFSLILESASTNQTSMYLCASSLARVRGNEQFFGPGTRLTVL.

This clonotype was seen a handful of times. This sequence joins TRBV24-1 and TRBJ2-2; D tentatively reads TRBD1 or TRBD2 (5 bases each). The CDR3 totals 17 residues. The ends were cut back, 4 bases at V and 6 bases at J, with 20 bases in the middle. The V gene's germline CDR1 is KGHDR and CDR2 SFDVKD. This chain's CDR3 is CATSDHPGPALPGELFF. Here the CDR3 DNA reads TGTGCCACCAGTGACCACCCGGGACCAGCTCTTCCCGGGGAGCTGTTTTTT.

CDR3 amino acids: CASGLAVSLYNEQFF. In nucleotides, the CDR3 is TGCGCCAGCGGGCTAGCGGTTTCCCTCTACAATGAGCAGTTCTTC. The chain employs TRBV10-1 and TRBJ2-1; 7 bases fit TRBD2. V was pared by 8 bases and J by 3 bases, with 10 bases of the junction left unmatched. This CDR3 has 15 residues. CDR1 WNHNN and CDR2 SYGVQD come from the germline V gene (reference sequence).

Sample share makes this clonotype medium-sized. The chain is built from TRBV2 and TRBJ2-3; 10 nucleotides agree with TRBD2. From germline, CDR1 is SNHLY and CDR2 FYNNEI. V gave up 2 bases and J gave up 3 bases; unmatched junction bases: 14. The length of the CDR3 is 19 residues. The chain's CDR3 is CASSEWPSGGKASTDTQYF. The CDR3 DNA follows: TGTGCCAGCAGTGAATGGCCTAGCGGGGGAAAAGCCTCGACAGATACGCAGTATTTT.

This clonotype was counted many times. V and J are TRBV15 and TRBJ2-1; 8 bases line up with TRBD1. V lost 2 bases and J lost 1; bases outside the gene matches: 7. CDR3 length: 17 residues. Germline V gene sequence: CDR1 LNHNV, CDR2 YYDKDF (reference sequence). CDR3 DNA: TGTGCCACCAGCAGAAGGGCAGGGGGCCTTTCCTACAATGAGCAGTTCTTC. Encoded protein: CATSRRAGGLSYNEQFF. Combining the CDR3 with reference TRBV15 and TRBJ2-1 gives the whole variable domain DAMVIQNPRYQVTQFGKPVTLSCSQTLNHNVMYWYQQKSSQAPKLLFHYYDKDFNNEADTPDNFQSRRPNTSFCFLDIRSPGLGDTAMYLCATSRRAGGLSYNEQFFGPGTRLTVL.

In its sample, this clonotype was seen many times. The CDR3 region has the DNA TGTGCCATCAGTAAGGCTCCTTGGGAGCAGTTCTTC. It yields the protein CAISKAPWEQFF. The chain employs TRBV10-3 and TRBJ2-1; D gene ambiguous. CDR1 is ENHRY, CDR2 SYGVKD, per germline. This CDR3 has 12 residues. V dropped 5 bases and J dropped 10 bases, with 12 bases sitting between them.

This clonotype was observed a few times. V gene TRBV5-1 combines with J gene TRBJ2-3, with D tentatively TRBD1 (6 bases). The germline V and J ends were trimmed by 5 bases and 2 bases, with 15 bases remaining between them. This CDR3 has 15 amino acids. The germline gives CDR1 SGHRS, CDR2 YFSETQ. This CDR3 reads CASSLQGGYTDTQYF. CDR3 nucleotide sequence: TGCGCCAGCAGTTTACAGGGTGGATACACAGATACGCAGTATTTT.

This clonotype was picked up many times. CDR3: CASSFNLGGYEQYF. CDR3 DNA: TGTGCCAGCAGTTTCAACCTCGGGGGGTACGAGCAGTACTTC. The rearrangement joins TRBV28 to TRBJ2-7; 7 bases are a match to TRBD2. After removal of 3 bases from V and 4 bases from J, the junction contained 6 bases not matched to a gene. This CDR3 region has 14 residues. Germline V gives CDR1 MDHEN, CDR2 SYDVKM.

Ten or more counts support this clonotype. The V and J genes are TRBV28 and TRBJ1-1; no clear D. The germline CDR1 and CDR2 sequences are MDHEN and SYDVKM. The germline V and J ends were trimmed by 2 bases and 11 bases, with 18 bases remaining between them. The CDR3 runs to 14 residues. The CDR3 DNA sequence: TGTGCCAGCAGTTTAGCGGGGTCCGAGAAATGGGCTTTCTTT. As protein: CASSLAGSEKWAFF. Together with reference TRBV28 and TRBJ1-1, the CDR3 gives the full variable domain: DVKVTQSSRYLVKRTGEKVFLECVQDMDHENMFWYRQDPGLGLRLIYFSYDVKMKEKGDIPEGYSVSREKKERFSLILESASTNQTSMYLCASSLAGSEKWAFFGQGTRLTVV.